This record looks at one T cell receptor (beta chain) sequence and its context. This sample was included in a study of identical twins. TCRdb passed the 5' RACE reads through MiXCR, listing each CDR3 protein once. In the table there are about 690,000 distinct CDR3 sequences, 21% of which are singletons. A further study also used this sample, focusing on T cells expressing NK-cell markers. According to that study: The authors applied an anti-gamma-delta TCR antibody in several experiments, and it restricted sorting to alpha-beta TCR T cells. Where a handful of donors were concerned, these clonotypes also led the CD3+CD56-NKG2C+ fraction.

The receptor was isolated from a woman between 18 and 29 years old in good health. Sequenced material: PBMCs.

As DNA, the CDR3 is TGCGCCAGCAGCCAAGATTTGGGCCAGGTCAATGAGCAGTTCTTC. It translates to CASSQDLGQVNEQFF. The genes are TRBV4-3 and TRBJ2-1, with D unresolved. CDR1 LGHNA and CDR2 YSLEER come from the germline V gene. Between the trimmed V and J ends, which lost 0 bases and 6 bases, there was a span of 12 bases. This CDR3 comprises 15 residues.